These T cell receptor beta chains were read from a single sample in a study of cytomegalovirus exposure and HLA in healthy donors. Produced via immunoSEQ multiplex PCR; TCRdb's table is partial and in-frame only. The sample has more than 110,000 clones; 9.7% are singletons. Sequencing was carried out using PBMCs. The source is a man aged 50 or older in good health and CMV-seronegative. Both conserved end residues are part of each CDR3. Each record gives: V gene, D gene, J gene, clone size, CDR3 DNA, CDR3 protein. The D gene is left open where the match is weak. Some rows have no size entry. The others give once, few or many, or a class for an expanded clone.

v_call: TRBV7-3
d_call: NA
j_call: TRBJ2-7
clone_size: few
cdr3_nt: TGTGCCAGCAGCTTAGAACCGGGTTCCTCCTACGAGCAGTACTTC
cdr3_aa: CASSLEPGSSYEQYF

v_call: TRBV7-9
d_call: NA
j_call: TRBJ1-3
clone_size: few
cdr3_nt: TGTGCCAGCAGAGAGGGACTGCAGAGCTCTGGAAACACCATATATTTT
cdr3_aa: CASREGLQSSGNTIYF

v_call: TRBV5-1
d_call: TRBD2
j_call: TRBJ2-5
clone_size: NA
cdr3_nt: TGCGCCAGCAGCTTGAGGACTAGCGGGTATCAAGAGACCCAGTACTTC
cdr3_aa: CASSLRTSGYQETQYF

v_call: TRBV10-3
d_call: TRBD2
j_call: TRBJ2-1
clone_size: NA
cdr3_nt: TGTGCCATCAGTGGGGCGGGACTAGCGGGAGTCGAAGAGCAGTTCTTC
cdr3_aa: CAISGAGLAGVEEQFF

v_call: TRBV2
d_call: NA
j_call: TRBJ2-1
clone_size: few
cdr3_nt: TGTGCCAGCAGTGAAGACGGAGGAGGGGTCGAAGAGCAGTTCTTC
cdr3_aa: CASSEDGGGVEEQFF

v_call: TRBV5-4
d_call: NA
j_call: TRBJ2-3
clone_size: NA
cdr3_nt: TGTGCCAGCAGCTTGGCAGGCACAGATACGCAGTATTTT
cdr3_aa: CASSLAGTDTQYF

v_call: TRBV2
d_call: TRBD1
j_call: TRBJ2-2
clone_size: few
cdr3_nt: TGTGCCAGCATGGACAGGGAGGTCACCGGGGAGCTGTTTTTT
cdr3_aa: CASMDREVTGELFF

v_call: TRBV28
d_call: NA
j_call: TRBJ2-7
clone_size: once
cdr3_nt: TGTGCCAGCAAGCGCCAGGGATCCTACGAGCAGTACTTC
cdr3_aa: CASKRQGSYEQYF

v_call: TRBV30
d_call: TRBD1
j_call: TRBJ1-4
clone_size: NA
cdr3_nt: TGTGCCTGGGAACAGGGGGCGCAGGGTGAAAAACTGTTTTTT
cdr3_aa: CAWEQGAQGEKLFF

v_call: TRBV19
d_call: TRBD1
j_call: TRBJ1-2
clone_size: few
cdr3_nt: TGTGCCAGTAGTAGGGACAGGGGGATTGACTATGGCTACACCTTC
cdr3_aa: CASSRDRGIDYGYTF

v_call: TRBV7-3
d_call: NA
j_call: TRBJ2-1
clone_size: few
cdr3_nt: TGTGCCAGCAGCCCCCGGGGTAGCGCTTACAATGAGCAGTTCTTC
cdr3_aa: CASSPRGSAYNEQFF

v_call: TRBV7-2
d_call: TRBD1
j_call: TRBJ1-5
clone_size: few
cdr3_nt: TGTGCCAGCAGCTCTGGGACAGGGAGTTGGAGCAATCAGCCCCAGCATTTT
cdr3_aa: CASSSGTGSWSNQPQHF

v_call: TRBV10-3
d_call: NA
j_call: TRBJ1-1
clone_size: NA
cdr3_nt: TGTGCCATCAGTGACAGGGGGAACACTGAAGCTTTCTTT
cdr3_aa: CAISDRGNTEAFF

v_call: TRBV4-2
d_call: NA
j_call: TRBJ2-3
clone_size: few
cdr3_nt: TGTGCCAGCAGCCAAGGGTACGGGGGGCCCACAGATACGCAGTATTTT
cdr3_aa: CASSQGYGGPTDTQYF

v_call: TRBV2
d_call: NA
j_call: TRBJ2-2
clone_size: NA
cdr3_nt: TGTGCCAGCAGTGAAGCCTCAGTCCTCGCGAACACCGGGGAGCTGTTTTTT
cdr3_aa: CASSEASVLANTGELFF

v_call: TRBV5-5
d_call: NA
j_call: TRBJ1-4
clone_size: NA
cdr3_nt: TGTGCCAGCAGCCCGCGGACAGATTCAACTAATGAAAAACTGTTTTTT
cdr3_aa: CASSPRTDSTNEKLFF

v_call: TRBV2
d_call: NA
j_call: TRBJ2-7
clone_size: NA
cdr3_nt: TGTGCCAGCAGTAGACTAGAACTACGGGAGCAGTACTTC
cdr3_aa: CASSRLELREQYF

v_call: TRBV11-3
d_call: NA
j_call: TRBJ2-3
clone_size: NA
cdr3_nt: TGTGCCAGCAGTTGGAGTAGAGGAGCAGATACGCAGTATTTT
cdr3_aa: CASSWSRGADTQYF

v_call: TRBV2
d_call: TRBD2
j_call: TRBJ2-1
clone_size: few
cdr3_nt: TGTGCCAGCAGAGCGGGACTAGCGGGCGCCCCGGACAATGAGCAGTTCTTC
cdr3_aa: CASRAGLAGAPDNEQFF

v_call: TRBV30
d_call: NA
j_call: TRBJ2-7
clone_size: few
cdr3_nt: TGTGCCTGGAGTACAACGTCCTACGAGCAGTACTTC
cdr3_aa: CAWSTTSYEQYF

v_call: TRBV2
d_call: NA
j_call: TRBJ1-2
clone_size: NA
cdr3_nt: TGTGCCAGCAGTGATCAGGGGAACTATGGCTACACCTTC
cdr3_aa: CASSDQGNYGYTF

v_call: TRBV5-1
d_call: TRBD1
j_call: TRBJ1-1
clone_size: NA
cdr3_nt: TGCGCCAGCAGCCCCCGGGACAGGCTAGATGAAGCTTTCTTT
cdr3_aa: CASSPRDRLDEAFF

v_call: TRBV6-1
d_call: NA
j_call: TRBJ1-5
clone_size: NA
cdr3_nt: TGTGCCAGCAGGGAGGACTATTATCAGCCCCAGCATTTT
cdr3_aa: CASREDYYQPQHF

v_call: TRBV19
d_call: TRBD1
j_call: TRBJ1-4
clone_size: few
cdr3_nt: TGTGCCAGTAGTATTCAGGGGGCAGCCAATGAAAAACTGTTTTTT
cdr3_aa: CASSIQGAANEKLFF

v_call: TRBV6-5
d_call: NA
j_call: TRBJ1-5
clone_size: NA
cdr3_nt: TGTGCCAGCAGCCGGATCGGACAGTCAGGTCAGCCCCAGCATTTT
cdr3_aa: CASSRIGQSGQPQHF

v_call: TRBV7-2
d_call: TRBD1
j_call: TRBJ1-3
clone_size: NA
cdr3_nt: TGTGCCAGCAGCAAATCGGCCCTACAGGGGTTGGGAAACACCATATATTTT
cdr3_aa: CASSKSALQGLGNTIYF

v_call: TRBV6-1
d_call: NA
j_call: TRBJ1-6
clone_size: NA
cdr3_nt: TGTGCCAGCAGTGAACTCGGCGCTAGCTCCTATAATTCACCCCTCCACTTT
cdr3_aa: CASSELGASSYNSPLHF

v_call: TRBV19
d_call: NA
j_call: TRBJ2-2
clone_size: NA
cdr3_nt: TGTGCCAGTAGCCCAGGTCGGTTACTAGCGAACACCGGGGAGCTGTTTTTT
cdr3_aa: CASSPGRLLANTGELFF

v_call: TRBV19
d_call: TRBD1
j_call: TRBJ2-7
clone_size: few
cdr3_nt: TGTGCCAGTAGTACCGGGACAGGTCCTTACGAGCAGTACTTC
cdr3_aa: CASSTGTGPYEQYF

v_call: TRBV27
d_call: TRBD2
j_call: TRBJ2-1
clone_size: NA
cdr3_nt: TGTGCCAGCAGTTTATCGCCTAGCGGGAGTGCCAATGAGCAGTTCTTC
cdr3_aa: CASSLSPSGSANEQFF

v_call: TRBV7-3
d_call: TRBD1
j_call: TRBJ2-7
clone_size: NA
cdr3_nt: TGTGCCAGCAGCGACCATTCCGGGACAGGGTCCTACGAGCAGTACTTC
cdr3_aa: CASSDHSGTGSYEQYF